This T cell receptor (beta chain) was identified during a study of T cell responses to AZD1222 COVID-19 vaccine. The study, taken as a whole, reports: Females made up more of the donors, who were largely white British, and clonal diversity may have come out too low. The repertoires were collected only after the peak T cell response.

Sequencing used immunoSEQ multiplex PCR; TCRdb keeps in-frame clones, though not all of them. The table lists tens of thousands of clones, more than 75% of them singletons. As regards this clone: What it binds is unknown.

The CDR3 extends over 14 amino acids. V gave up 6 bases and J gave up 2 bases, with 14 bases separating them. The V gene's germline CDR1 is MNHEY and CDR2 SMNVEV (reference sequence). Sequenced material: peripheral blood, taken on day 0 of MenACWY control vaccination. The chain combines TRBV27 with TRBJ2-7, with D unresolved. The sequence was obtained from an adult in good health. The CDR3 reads CASRREKHTYEQYF. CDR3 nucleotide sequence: TGTGCCAGCAGGCGTGAGAAACATACCTACGAGCAGTACTTC.